This T cell receptor beta chain derives from a study of T-cell memory formation after mild COVID-19. Study overall: Across donors, TCR clusters were largely donor specific. General study points: Clonal second-wave expansions that peaked on day 37 had unconfirmed SARS-CoV-2 specificity. Later expanders leaned CD4+, whereas clones that contracted between day 15 and 85 were balanced CD4/CD8.

TCRdb itself ran the 5' RACE reads through MiXCR, one entry per CDR3 protein. The repertoire includes about 340,000 distinct CDR3 sequences, about an eighth of them detected once, and over 20% sits in the top ten. The CDR3 consists of 16 residues. From germline, CDR1 is MNHEY and CDR2 SVGEGT. The junction had 13 bases not matched to a gene; V was cut back by 6 bases and J by 4 bases. The table lists this clonotype with a few counts. Its target is unknown. Sequences were obtained from PBMCs or a T cell subset sorted from them (not recorded which). The TCR was taken from a man between 18 and 29 years old who had mild COVID-19 (a few samples of this study predate the infection). Cell type and time point are not known. The V call is TRBV6-2 or TRBV6-3, the J call TRBJ2-5, with 8 bases fitting TRBD2. The CDR3 DNA sequence: TGTGCCAGCAGACTTACTAGCGGAGTGGAGAGAGAGACCCAGTACTTC. As protein: CASRLTSGVERETQYF.